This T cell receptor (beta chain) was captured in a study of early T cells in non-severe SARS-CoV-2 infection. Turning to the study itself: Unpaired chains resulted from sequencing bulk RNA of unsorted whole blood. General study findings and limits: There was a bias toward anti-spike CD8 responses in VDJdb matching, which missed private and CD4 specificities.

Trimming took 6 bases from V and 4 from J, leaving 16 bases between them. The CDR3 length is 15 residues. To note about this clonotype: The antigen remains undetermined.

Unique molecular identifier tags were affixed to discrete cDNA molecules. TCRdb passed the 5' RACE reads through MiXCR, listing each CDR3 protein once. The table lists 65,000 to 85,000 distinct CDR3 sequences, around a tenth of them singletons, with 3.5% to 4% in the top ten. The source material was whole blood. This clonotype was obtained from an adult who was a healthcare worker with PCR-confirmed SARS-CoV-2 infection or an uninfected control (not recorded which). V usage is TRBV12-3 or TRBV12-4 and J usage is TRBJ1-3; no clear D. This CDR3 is CASSRPGGGGNTIYF. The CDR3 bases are TGTGCCAGCAGCCGCCCGGGAGGCGGGGGAAACACCATATATTTT.